Listed below are T cell receptor beta chains from one sample, sequenced in a study of blood T cell repertoires in COVID-19. Clones were sequenced by immunoSEQ multiplex PCR, and TCRdb holds only the in-frame ones, with some missing. The sample lists some 220,000 clones, more than 80% seen once, with around 1.3% in the top ten. Source material: peripheral blood. Every receptor here comes from a woman in her thirties with COVID-19, enrolled during active disease. Both conserved end residues are part of each CDR3. D genes are given only for firm matches. Size values are once, few and many counts, or a class for expanded clones, and some rows have none.

V gene	J gene	CDR3 length	clone size	D gene	CDR3 DNA	CDR3 protein
TRBV19	TRBJ2-7	15	.	TRBD1	TGTGCCAGTAGTATAGCCAACAGGGGATCCGACGAGCAGTACTTC	CASSIANRGSDEQYF
TRBV7-6	TRBJ2-1	13	.	.	TGTGCCAGCAGCTTTTTTTTTCCTAATGAGCAGTTCTTC	CASSFFFPNEQFF
TRBV5-1	TRBJ1-2	14	.	.	TGCGCCAGCAGCTTGGGGACAGTTCCCTTGGGCTACACCTTC	CASSLGTVPLGYTF
TRBV30	TRBJ1-5	12	.	TRBD1	TGTGCCATGGACAGGGGGGGTCAGCCCCAGCATTTT	CAMDRGGQPQHF
TRBV4-1	TRBJ2-7	16	.	.	TGCGCCAGCAGCCGGGGGGACGGGGGGCTCCGAGGGGAGCAGTACTTC	CASSRGDGGLRGEQYF
TRBV6-6	TRBJ2-2	16	.	TRBD1	TGTGCCAGCAGTTTTCGAACAGGGGGCGCGCCCGGGGAGCTGTTTTTT	CASSFRTGGAPGELFF
TRBV28	TRBJ2-1	16	.	TRBD2	TGTGCCAGCAGTCTAGGTGGGGAGGGCTCCTACAATGAGCAGTTCTTC	CASSLGGEGSYNEQFF
TRBV11-2	TRBJ2-5	13	.	TRBD2	TGTGCCAGCAGCGTCGGGGGGAGTGGGACCCAGTACTTC	CASSVGGSGTQYF
TRBV7-6	TRBJ1-6	14	.	.	TGTGCCAGCAGCTTAGGAGGGTATAATTCACCCCTCCACTTT	CASSLGGYNSPLHF
TRBV27	TRBJ2-1	15	.	TRBD1	TGTGCCAGCAGTCCGACAGGGTCGTCGGTAAATGAGCAGTTCTTC	CASSPTGSSVNEQFF
TRBV7-2	TRBJ2-3	15	once	.	TGTGCCAGCAGCCGGGACTTCATCGGCACAGATACGCAGTATTTT	CASSRDFIGTDTQYF
TRBV7-2	TRBJ2-1	15	.	.	TGTGCCAGCAGCTTAGGCCTAGCGCCCAACAATGAGCAGTTCTTC	CASSLGLAPNNEQFF
TRBV27	TRBJ2-7	13	.	.	TGTGCCAGCAGTCCCTCGTGGGGGCGGGAGCAGTACTTC	CASSPSWGREQYF
TRBV6-1	TRBJ2-3	17	.	.	TGTGCCAGCAGTAAAGGGGAGAACCATCCCCGTGGAGATACGCAGTATTTT	CASSKGENHPRGDTQYF
TRBV9	TRBJ1-2	14	.	TRBD1	TGTGCCAGCAGCGTAGGGGTGACAGGGGATGGCTACACCTTC	CASSVGVTGDGYTF
TRBV7-3	TRBJ2-5	13	.	TRBD2	TGTGCCAGCAGCTCCGGGACTAGCGGGACCCAGTACTTC	CASSSGTSGTQYF
TRBV9	TRBJ2-7	18	.	TRBD1	TGTGCCAGCAGCGTAGGTGTTCGAGGGACAGGGACCTCCTACGAGCAGTACTTC	CASSVGVRGTGTSYEQYF
TRBV6-2/TRBV6-3	TRBJ2-7	13	.	.	TGTGCCAGCAGTTTAAGGGAGTTCTCCGAGCAGTACTTC	CASSLREFSEQYF
TRBV7-9	TRBJ1-2	18	.	.	TGTGCCAGCAGCACGGGTCTCCCCCTTCCAGGGCTAGTGTATGGCTACACCTTC	CASSTGLPLPGLVYGYTF
TRBV5-4	TRBJ1-5	18	few	TRBD1	TGTGCCAGCAGCTTCCAGGGGGCAATCAAAGGGGGCAATCAGCCCCAGCATTTT	CASSFQGAIKGGNQPQHF
TRBV30	TRBJ2-7	15	.	.	TGTGCCTGGAGTGTACCCCAGGGGATTTCCTACGAGCAGTACTTC	CAWSVPQGISYEQYF
TRBV5-4	TRBJ2-3	16	.	.	TGTGCCAGCAGCTCCCTCCCGGGCGGGGGCTCAGATACGCAGTATTTT	CASSSLPGGGSDTQYF
TRBV27	TRBJ1-2	15	once	.	TGTGCCAGCAGTTTATCGGTGGGAGCTAACTATGGCTACACCTTC	CASSLSVGANYGYTF
TRBV11-2	TRBJ1-1	13	.	TRBD1	TGTGCCAGCAGCTTACAGGGGGGCACTGAAGCTTTCTTT	CASSLQGGTEAFF
TRBV4-2	TRBJ2-1	14	.	.	TGTGCCAGCAGCCAAGTAAGGGGCGACAATGAGCAGTTCTTC	CASSQVRGDNEQFF
TRBV16	TRBJ1-5	15	.	.	TGTGCCAGCAGCCAATATGGGCAGGGCGATGGGCCCCAGCATTTT	CASSQYGQGDGPQHF
TRBV7-3	TRBJ2-2	15	.	TRBD1	TGTGCCAGCAGCCCCCTGCAGGGGGCTGGGGGGGAGCTGTTTTTT	CASSPLQGAGGELFF